This record looks at one T cell receptor (beta chain) sequence and its context. The data derive from a study of T cell changes during pregnancy in multiple sclerosis. Here immunoSEQ multiplex PCR was the method, and the copy in TCRdb shows in-frame clones only, minus some. The sample yields 45,000 to 50,000 clones, roughly 94% seen once. CDR1 is MDHEN, CDR2 SYDVKM, per germline. Trimming stripped 8 bases from V and 1 base from J, with 15 bases between. This CDR3 has 15 residues. The specimen comprised CD8+ T cells from peripheral blood mononuclear cells, sampled before pregnancy. This receptor was obtained from a female donor with multiple sclerosis, enrolled in a pregnancy study. This sequence joins TRBV28 and TRBJ2-1; TRBD1 is a possible D gene (6 bases). The DNA for the CDR3 is TGTGCCAGCGGTTCCGGGACAAGTTCCTACAATGAGCAGTTCTTC. Translated: CASGSGTSSYNEQFF.